The entry below gives a single T cell receptor beta chain sequence along with its context. The data were obtained in a study of T cell changes during pregnancy in multiple sclerosis. Generated by immunoSEQ multiplex PCR, the TCRdb table keeps only in-frame clones and is missing some. The sample holds tens of thousands of clones, under 95% seen once. This CDR3 has 12 amino acids. With 6 bases removed from V and 7 bases from J, the gap between germline ends came to 9 bases. From germline, CDR1 is SNHLY and CDR2 FYNNEI. The sequences come from CD4+ T cells from peripheral blood mononuclear cells, collected in the third trimester of pregnancy. This rearrangement joins TRBV2 to TRBJ2-2; the D is unclear. This sequence was found in a female donor in good health, enrolled as a control in a pregnancy study. The CDR3 region is CASRNGGGELFF. CDR3 coding DNA: TGTGCCAGCAGAAACGGCGGCGGGGAGCTGTTTTTT. Variable domain in full (rest from reference TRBV2 and TRBJ2-2): EPEVTQTPSHQVTQMGQEVILRCVPISNHLYFYWYRQILGQKVEFLVSFYNNEISEKSEIFDDQFSVERPDGSNFTLKIRSTKLEDSAMYFCASRNGGGELFFGEGSRLTVL.